This T cell receptor (beta chain) is from a study of vaccination and CD4 T cells after COVID-19. TCRdb used MiXCR to reprocess the PCR reads, holding one entry per CDR3 protein. The data contain some 20,000 distinct CDR3 sequences, roughly 63% of them seen just once; the ten biggest clones take up around 1.1%. The CDR3 loop spans 13 amino acids. Per the germline V gene, CDR1 is KGHDR and CDR2 is SFDVKD. Trimming cost V 3 bases and J 8 bases, with 11 bases left between them. This clonotype was seen more than once but under ten times. What it recognizes is unknown. Positive PCR tests were logged from March through December 2020, ahead of US Alpha, Beta and Delta variants. General observations from the study: Spike mono-reactive status applied to 304 of 307 vaccine-specific clones in convalescent patients.

This specimen consisted of CD4+ T cells from blood, obtained after SARS-CoV-2 vaccination. The TCR was taken from a human donor who had recovered from COVID-19. The genes are TRBV24-1 and TRBJ2-3; D call uncertain. The CDR3 reads CATSDPRLGTQYF. CDR3 in DNA: TGTGCCACCAGTGATCCTCGCTTAGGTACGCAGTATTTT.